This TCR beta chain is from a study of CD8 T cells in Susac syndrome. With random hexamers, reverse transcription was performed on about 0.45 to 1 ug of RNA. immunoSEQ multiplex PCR amplified TCR beta CDR3 across 54 Vbeta, 13 Jbeta. A single record per CDR3 protein comes from TCRdb applying MiXCR to the immunoSEQ multiplex PCR reads. The sample contains about 200,000 distinct CDR3 sequences, roughly 96% of which appear only once. CD8+ and CD4+ T cells from blood underwent TCR beta sequencing, which was carried out in a high-throughput format. The germline V gene encodes CDR1 KGHDR and CDR2 SFDVKD. Trimming cost V 5 bases and J 6 bases; bases outside gene matches: 11. The CDR3 is 16 amino acids.

Material: CD4+ T cells from PBMCs. The receptor comes from a human donor with multiple sclerosis. V gene TRBV24-1 combines with J gene TRBJ2-1, with 8 bases that match TRBD1. The DNA of the CDR3 is TGTGCCACCAGTGCCGCTGACAGGGGAATCTCCAATGAGCAGTTCTTC. Protein sequence: CATSAADRGISNEQFF.